The present T cell receptor beta chain was sequenced within a study of blood T cell repertoires in COVID-19. Study as a whole: The samples span acute and convalescent COVID-19 from the United States, Italy and Spain. From T cells, B-cell-depleted T cells, or PBMCs came the material, which was cDNA or gDNA.

In the source study's methods: Estimation of nucleated cell counts was performed using reference gene primer amplification. The data were produced by immunoSEQ multiplex PCR, yet TCRdb's version contains in-frame clones alone and is incomplete. For V, J and clone size, that table is used; D and trimming come from the DNA. This table has about 310,000 clones, roughly 84% appearing once. The CDR3 has 14 residues. The germline V gene has CDR1 SGHRS and CDR2 YFSETQ. After removal of 1 base from V and 3 bases from J, the junction contained 4 bases not matched to a gene. Sequencing was done on a sample of peripheral blood. The chain is built from TRBV5-1 and TRBJ2-7, with TRBD2 matching 7 bases. The clonotype originates from a man in his forties or fifties with active or convalescent COVID-19. The CDR3 coding sequence is TGCGCCAGCAGCTTGAGCGGGACCAACTACGAGCAGTACTTC. As protein: CASSLSGTNYEQYF.